This T cell receptor beta chain was identified during a study of blood T cell repertoires in COVID-19. On the study more broadly: Before being deemed recovered, Cohort 3 donors had two negative PCRs, clearance, or symptom resolution. Samples representing acute and convalescent COVID-19 were sourced from the United States, Italy and Spain.

Sequenced by immunoSEQ multiplex PCR; TCRdb stores in-frame clones only, minus some. The sample records approximately 140,000 clones, over 75% being singletons. This CDR3 has 11 residues. Germline assignment: CDR1 DFQATT and CDR2 SNEGSKA (reference sequence). V was cut by 6 bases and J by 10 bases, with 13 bases left in between. Allocation to cohorts depended on clinical history reported by the participants. This sequence originates from a man aged 45-65 years in a cohort exposed to, infected with or recovered from COVID-19 (not recorded which). Sequencing was carried out using PBMCs or T cells enriched from blood (not recorded which). The chain employs TRBV20-1 and TRBJ2-1; D remains unclear. CDR3 in amino acids: CSARLQQEQFF. The DNA for the CDR3 is TGCAGTGCGAGACTCCAACAAGAGCAGTTCTTC.